Listed here are 23 T cell receptor beta chains from one sample, sequenced in a study of blood T cells in healthy people across ages. Then a second PCR, running roughly 7 to 11 cycles, was carried out with a sample-barcoded 5' primer and a J-beta primer mix. TCRdb processed the 5' RACE reads anew with MiXCR; each CDR3 protein has one entry. Here the sample spans approximately 880,000 distinct CDR3 sequences, around 46% being singletons. The sequencing input was blood. The receptors stem from a man under 40 in good health.

The table lists this clonotype with a few counts. This sequence joins TRBV6-5 and TRBJ2-1, with 8 bases matching TRBD2. Germline lookup yields CDR1 MNHEY and CDR2 SVGAGI. The CDR3 loop spans 13 amino acids. With V trimmed by 8 bases and J by 12 bases, 12 bases remained unmatched. The CDR3 coding sequence is TGTGCCAGCGGGGACTCGAGCGGGGGTAGGCAGTTCTTC. Protein sequence: CASGDSSGGRQFF.

V usage is TRBV4-2 and J usage is TRBJ1-2, with D possibly matching TRBD1 (6 bases). Germline CDR1 reads LGHNA; CDR2 reads YNFKEQ. V was pared by 0 bases and J by 8 bases, with 22 bases between. CDR3 length equals 17 residues. CDR3 loop: CASSQELETGLSEGYTF. The CDR3 bases are TGTGCCAGCAGCCAAGAGTTAGAGACAGGCCTTTCCGAGGGCTACACCTTC.

The chain couples TRBV7-2 to TRBJ2-3; possibly TRBD1 for D (5 bases). The germline V and J ends were trimmed by 1 base and 2 bases, with 10 bases remaining between them. Germline-derived CDR1 and CDR2 are SGHTA and FQGNSA. The CDR3 sequence is 15 residues long. CDR3 in amino acids: CASSLGGKATDTQYF. CDR3 DNA: TGTGCCAGCAGCTTAGGGGGCAAGGCCACAGATACGCAGTATTTT.

The rearrangement joins TRBV25-1 to TRBJ2-2; the D gene is possibly TRBD2 (5 bases). V lost 10 bases and J lost 6, with 15 bases in between. Germline-derived CDR1 and CDR2 are MGHDK and SYGVNS. The CDR3 covers 13 residues. CDR3 DNA sequence: TGTGCCACCCAACGCCCGGGGTCCGGGGAGCTGTTTTTT. Translated: CATQRPGSGELFF.

The CDR3 DNA reads TGTGCCAGCAGGACTAGCGGGGGTGCCGGGGAGCTGTTTTTT. This sequence encodes CASRTSGGAGELFF. The chain recombines TRBV7-2 with TRBJ2-2; 12 positions match TRBD2. V trimming: 6 bases; J trimming: 6 bases; junction bases outside the gene matches: 2. The germline V gene has CDR1 SGHTA and CDR2 FQGNSA. The CDR3 is 14 amino acids.

The chain joins TRBV14 to TRBJ2-5, with D possibly called TRBD1 or TRBD2 (5 bases each). The J call is uncertain, as TRBJ2-7 better fits the DNA end. In germline, CDR1 is SGHDN, CDR2 FVKESK. This CDR3 is 13 amino acids long. CDR3 amino acids: CASSRLGAYEQYF. CDR3 nucleotide sequence: TGTGCCAGCAGCAGACTGGGGGCCTACGAGCAGTACTTC.

The chain links TRBV4-1 to TRBJ2-1, with TRBD1 identical over 10 bases. J was trimmed by 5 bases and V by 0 bases; bases with no gene match: 4. The CDR3 totals 16 residues. Germline-derived CDR1 and CDR2 are MGHRA and YSYEKL. CDR3 in DNA: TGCGCCAGCAGCCAAGAACCGGGACAGGGGAACAATGAGCAGTTCTTC. This translates into CASSQEPGQGNNEQFF.

The genes are TRBV7-2 and TRBJ2-3; 13 nucleotides align to TRBD2. The ends lost 0 bases at V and 4 bases at J; junction bases unmatched: 7. Germline CDR1 is SGHTA and CDR2 is FQGNSA. This CDR3 has 18 residues. CDR3 sequence reads: CASSLARLLAGGADTQYF. For the CDR3, the DNA is TGTGCCAGCAGCTTAGCGCGTCTACTAGCGGGGGGGGCAGATACGCAGTATTTT.

This clonotype was recorded only once. This sequence joins TRBV6-8 and TRBJ2-5, with 9 bases lining up with TRBD2. The CDR3 totals 16 residues. V lost 4 bases, J lost 2 bases, and 8 bases stayed unmatched. Germline CDR1 reads MNHGY; CDR2 reads SAAAGT. Here the CDR3 reads CASSFPTSGFQETQYF. The CDR3 region has the DNA TGTGCCAGCAGTTTCCCCACTAGCGGGTTTCAAGAGACCCAGTACTTC.

The rearrangement links TRBV2 to TRBJ1-6, with D tentatively TRBD1 (5 bases). The V end was cut by 8 bases, the J end by 7 bases, with 18 bases between. The CDR3 is 15 residues long. Looked up from germline, CDR1 is SNHLY and CDR2 is FYNNEI. CDR3 protein: CASGRGAGGNSPLHF. Here the CDR3 DNA reads TGTGCCAGCGGTCGCGGGGCAGGTGGGAATTCACCCCTCCACTTT.

The chain links TRBV2 to TRBJ2-7; no definite D call. The DNA end lines up better with TRBJ2-5; the J call may be wrong. In germline, CDR1 is SNHLY, CDR2 FYNNEI. The CDR3 is made up of 13 amino acids. CDR3 sequence (DNA): TGTGCCAGCTTGGTCGCGGAATGGGAGACCCAGTACTTC. Amino acid sequence: CASLVAEWETQYF.

With regard to this clonotype: At one end, the junction sequence differs from germline, possibly due to a read error. The chain carries TRBV20-1 and TRBJ2-7; D remains unclear. The CDR3 spans 9 residues. The germline V gene has CDR1 DFQATT and CDR2 SNEGSKA (reference sequence). The CDR3 region has the DNA TGTAGTGCTGGGGAAGTCCAGTACTTC. Amino acid sequence: CSAGEVQYF.

The gene calls are TRBV20-1 and TRBJ2-7; no reliable D call. The V end was cut by 1 base, the J end by 0 bases, with 10 bases between. The CDR3 covers 14 residues. The germline V gene has CDR1 DFQATT and CDR2 SNEGSKA (reference sequence). In DNA form, the CDR3 reads TGCAGTGCTAGAGGTCAGGCGAGCTCCTACGAGCAGTACTTC. Protein sequence: CSARGQASSYEQYF.

The chain links TRBV6-4 to TRBJ2-4, with D possibly matching TRBD2 (5 bases). The CDR3 has 15 amino acids. Trimming stripped 2 bases from V and 2 bases from J, with 10 bases between. Germline CDR1 is MRHNA and CDR2 is SNTAGT. The CDR3 protein is CASSDTASPKNIQYF. CDR3 sequence (DNA): TGTGCCAGCAGTGACACAGCTAGCCCCAAAAACATTCAGTACTTC.

The sample holds a few counts of this clonotype. This may stem from a read error, because a much larger clone lies one nucleotide away. The rearrangement uses TRBV6-1 and TRBJ2-5; D possibly uses TRBD1 or TRBD2 (5 bases each). Trimming took 6 bases from V and 11 from J, leaving 28 bases between them. Germline V gene data show CDR1 as MNHNS and CDR2 as SASEGT. The CDR3 runs to 16 residues. For the CDR3, the DNA is TGTGCCAGCAGCCCCAGCGAGGGGAATCCCTACAATGAGCAGTACTTC. It yields the protein CASSPSEGNPYNEQYF.

CDR3 nucleotide sequence: TGCGCCAGCAGCCAAGATCCGGGCCTCACCGGGGAGAACCAGTACTTC. It codes for CASSQDPGLTGENQYF. The chain carries TRBV4-1 and TRBJ2-7; D might be TRBD2 (5 bases). The CDR3 is 16 residues long. With 0 bases removed from V and 10 bases from J, the gap between germline ends came to 22 bases. Germline CDR1 is MGHRA and CDR2 is YSYEKL.

This clonotype was detected a few times. V gene TRBV6-5 combines with J gene TRBJ1-5; D not resolved. CDR1 and CDR2 (germline): MNHEY, SVGAGI. The CDR3 totals 13 residues. This CDR3 is CAAGLPVNQPQHF. The CDR3 DNA follows: TGTGCGGCGGGTCTACCCGTCAATCAGCCCCAGCATTTT.

The J gene is TRBJ2-7, the V gene TRBV5-6, with D hard to call. V shed 4 bases and J shed 0 bases, with 14 bases lying between them. Looked up from germline, CDR1 is SGHDT and CDR2 is YYEEEE. The CDR3 covers 15 residues. Here the CDR3 DNA reads TGTGCCAGCAGCGAGAGGCGATTCTACTCCTACGAGCAGTACTTC. It encodes CASSERRFYSYEQYF.

The CDR3 coding sequence is TGCAGCGTCCGGACTAGCGGGGGTCCCAGCTCCTACAATGAGCAGTACTTC. This codes for CSVRTSGGPSSYNEQYF. The V and J genes are TRBV29-1 and TRBJ2-1; 13 bases are a match to TRBD2. The end of the DNA aligns better with TRBJ2-7, so the J call may be wrong. The CDR3 runs to 17 residues. Germline loops: CDR1 SQVTM, CDR2 ANQGSEA.

DNA of the CDR3: TGTGCCAGCAGCACCCGACTAGCGGGGGACTACGAGCAGTACTTC. Residues: CASSTRLAGDYEQYF. V gene TRBV7-9 combines with J gene TRBJ2-7; TRBD2 matches at 12 bases. The ends lost 5 bases at V and 3 bases at J; junction bases unmatched: 5. Germline assignment: CDR1 SEHNR and CDR2 FQNEAQ (reference sequence). The CDR3 covers 15 residues.

This clonotype was seen a few times. The chain couples TRBV7-2 to TRBJ2-3, with 13 bases lining up with TRBD2. The CDR3 sequence is 16 residues long. Germline V gives CDR1 SGHTA, CDR2 FQGNSA. J was trimmed by 6 bases and V by 5 bases; bases with no gene match: 8. The CDR3 region is CASSRRRTSGGDTQYF. CDR3 nucleotide sequence: TGTGCCAGCAGCCGTCGGCGGACTAGCGGGGGTGATACGCAGTATTTT.

The chain combines TRBV9 with TRBJ1-1; no reliable D call. Germline V gene sequence: CDR1 SGDLS, CDR2 YYNGEE. V lost 0 bases to trimming and J lost 1 base, with 10 bases between them. This CDR3 region has 15 residues. In DNA, the CDR3 is TGTGCCAGCAGCGTAGCTCCGAACCGGAACACTGAAGCTTTCTTT. It specifies CASSVAPNRNTEAFF.

This rearrangement joins TRBV6-1 to TRBJ2-1, with D perhaps TRBD1 (6 bases). CDR3 length equals 14 residues. With 2 bases removed from V and 2 bases from J, the gap between germline ends came to 7 bases. The germline CDR1 and CDR2 sequences are MNHNS and SASEGT. CDR3 bases: TGTGCCAGCAGTGAACGGGACACCTACAATGAGCAGTTCTTC. It yields the protein CASSERDTYNEQFF.